Described below is a single T cell receptor (beta chain) sequence and its context. These data come from a study of cytomegalovirus exposure and HLA in healthy donors. The germline V gene has CDR1 MNHNS and CDR2 SASEGT. CDR3 length: 12 amino acids. Primers: 60 Vbeta forward and 13 Jbeta reverse. Data came from immunoSEQ multiplex PCR; TCRdb stores just in-frame clones and leaves some out. The sample lists 150,000 to 250,000 clones; 70% to 80% were seen once. The V call is TRBV6-1, the J call TRBJ2-5; perhaps TRBD1 as D (5 bases). The DNA matches TRBJ2-7 better at its end, which makes the J call doubtful. The clonotype originates from a young man in good health and CMV-seronegative. Sequenced input: PBMCs. In DNA form, the CDR3 reads TGTGCCAGCGGTCCAGGGATCTACGAGCAGTACTTC. Its translation: CASGPGIYEQYF.